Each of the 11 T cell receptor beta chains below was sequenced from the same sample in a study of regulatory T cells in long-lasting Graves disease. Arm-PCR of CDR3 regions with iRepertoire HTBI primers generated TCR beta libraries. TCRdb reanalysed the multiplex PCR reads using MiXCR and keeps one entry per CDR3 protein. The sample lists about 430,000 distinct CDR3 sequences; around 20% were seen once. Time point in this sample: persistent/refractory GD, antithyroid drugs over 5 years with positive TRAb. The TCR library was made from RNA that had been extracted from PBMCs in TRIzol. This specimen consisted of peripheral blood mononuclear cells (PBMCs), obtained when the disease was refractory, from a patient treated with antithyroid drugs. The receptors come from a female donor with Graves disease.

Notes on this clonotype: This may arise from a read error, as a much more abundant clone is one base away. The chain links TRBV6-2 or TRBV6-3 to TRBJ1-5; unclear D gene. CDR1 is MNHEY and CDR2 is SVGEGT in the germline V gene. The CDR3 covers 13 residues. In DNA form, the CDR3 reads TGTGCCTGCAGTTACGACGCCGATCAGCCCCAGCATTTT. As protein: CACSYDADQPQHF.

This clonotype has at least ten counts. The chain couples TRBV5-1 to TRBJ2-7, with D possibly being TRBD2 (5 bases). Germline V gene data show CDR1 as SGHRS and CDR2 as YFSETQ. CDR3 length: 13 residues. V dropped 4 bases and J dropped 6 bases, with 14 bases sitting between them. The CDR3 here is CASSAMEVGEQYF. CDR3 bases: TGCGCCAGCAGCGCGATGGAGGTGGGCGAGCAGTACTTC.

CDR3 bases: TGTGCCAGCAGTGGATGGACAGTGAACACCGGGGAGCTGTTTTTT. This encodes CASSGWTVNTGELFF. The chain carries TRBV6-1 and TRBJ2-2; D perhaps matches TRBD1 (6 bases). V was cut by 4 bases and J by 1 base, with 10 bases left in between. Germline assignment: CDR1 MNHNS and CDR2 SASEGT. The CDR3 runs to 15 residues.

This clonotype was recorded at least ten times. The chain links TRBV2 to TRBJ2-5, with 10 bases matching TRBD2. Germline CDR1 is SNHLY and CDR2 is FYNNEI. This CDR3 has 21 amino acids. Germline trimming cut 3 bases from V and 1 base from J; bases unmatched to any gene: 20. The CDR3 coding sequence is TGTGCCAGCAGTGAGGTATTATTGGCTAGCGGGAGTTCCACCCTCCAAGAGACCCAGTACTTC. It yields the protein CASSEVLLASGSSTLQETQYF.

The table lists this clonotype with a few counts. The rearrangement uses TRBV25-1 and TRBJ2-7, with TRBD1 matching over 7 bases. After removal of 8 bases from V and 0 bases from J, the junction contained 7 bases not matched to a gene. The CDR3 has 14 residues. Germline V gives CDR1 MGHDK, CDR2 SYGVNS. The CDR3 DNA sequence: TGTGCCAGCGGAGGACAGGACAACTCCTACGAGCAGTACTTC. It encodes CASGGQDNSYEQYF.

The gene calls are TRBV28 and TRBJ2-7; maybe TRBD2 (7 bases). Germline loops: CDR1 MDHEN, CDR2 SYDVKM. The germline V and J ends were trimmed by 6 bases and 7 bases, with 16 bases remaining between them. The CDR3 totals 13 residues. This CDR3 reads CASSSAGAGEQYF. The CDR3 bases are TGTGCCAGCAGCTCCGCGGGGGCGGGGGAGCAGTACTTC.

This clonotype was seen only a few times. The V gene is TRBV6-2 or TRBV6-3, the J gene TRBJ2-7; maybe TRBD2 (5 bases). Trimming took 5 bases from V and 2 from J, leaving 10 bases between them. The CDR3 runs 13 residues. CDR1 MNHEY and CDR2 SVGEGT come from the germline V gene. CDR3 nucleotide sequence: TGTGCCAGCAGTACGGGGTTCACCTACGAGCAGTACTTC. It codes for CASSTGFTYEQYF.

The CDR3 coding sequence is TGTGCCACCAGCGCCGGGGGTCGCTACGAGCAGTACTTC. This codes for CATSAGGRYEQYF. The chain joins TRBV15 to TRBJ2-7; TRBD2 might be the D (6 bases). The V end was cut by 5 bases, the J end by 3 bases, with 11 bases between. Germline V lookup: CDR1 LNHNV, CDR2 YYDKDF (reference sequence). CDR3 length: 13 amino acids. Looking up the rest from reference TRBV15 and TRBJ2-7 gives the full variable domain: DAMVIQNPRYQVTQFGKPVTLSCSQTLNHNVMYWYQQKSSQAPKLLFHYYDKDFNNEADTPDNFQSRRPNTSFCFLDIRSPGLGDTAMYLCATSAGGRYEQYFGPGTRLTVT.

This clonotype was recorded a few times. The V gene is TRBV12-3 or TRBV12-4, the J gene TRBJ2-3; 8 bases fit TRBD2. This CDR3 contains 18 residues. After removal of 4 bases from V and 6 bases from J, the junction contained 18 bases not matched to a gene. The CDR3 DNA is TGTGCCAGCAGTTCAACCATTAGACCAGCGGGAGCGGGGGATACGCAGTATTTT. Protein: CASSSTIRPAGAGDTQYF.

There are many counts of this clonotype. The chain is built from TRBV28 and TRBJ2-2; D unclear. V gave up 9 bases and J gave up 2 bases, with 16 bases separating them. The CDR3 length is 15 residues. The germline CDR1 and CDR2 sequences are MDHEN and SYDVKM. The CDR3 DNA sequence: TGTGCCAGTCGAAACATCACGATCAACACCGGGGAGCTGTTTTTT. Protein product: CASRNITINTGELFF.

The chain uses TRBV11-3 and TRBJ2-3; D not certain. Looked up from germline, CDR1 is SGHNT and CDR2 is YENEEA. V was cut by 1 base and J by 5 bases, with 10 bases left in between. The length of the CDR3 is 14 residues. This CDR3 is CASSLGGSEDTQYF. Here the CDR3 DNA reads TGTGCCAGCAGCTTAGGAGGAAGTGAAGATACGCAGTATTTT. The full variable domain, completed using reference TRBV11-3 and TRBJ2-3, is EAGVVQSPRYKIIEKKQPVAFWCNPISGHNTLYWYLQNLGQGPELLIRYENEEAVDDSQLPKDRFSAERLKGVDSTLKIQPAELGDSAVYLCASSLGGSEDTQYFGPGTRLTVL.